Following are 12 T cell receptor beta chains from one sample sequenced in a study of identical twins. TCRdb analysed the 5' RACE reads with MiXCR anew, one entry per CDR3 protein. The data hold 420,000 or so distinct CDR3 sequences, with around 18% observed a single time. Sequencing was performed on naive T cells sorted from blood. All receptors come from a man aged 50-60 years in good health.

This clonotype has a handful of counts. The chain combines TRBV5-1 with TRBJ1-3; possible D gene TRBD1, 5 bases. Germline values: CDR1 SGHRS, CDR2 YFSETQ. The CDR3 sequence is 15 residues long. Trimming removed 4 bases at V and 0 bases at J, with 11 bases between. The CDR3 nucleotides are TGCGCCAGCAGCCGCGGGACGGACTCTGGAAACACCATATATTTT. It codes for CASSRGTDSGNTIYF.

The genes are TRBV24-1 and TRBJ2-1, with D perhaps given as TRBD1 or TRBD2 (5 bases each). This CDR3 is built from 15 residues. V dropped 4 bases and J dropped 3 bases, with 12 bases sitting between them. Per germline, CDR1 KGHDR and CDR2 SFDVKD. CDR3 region: CATSEKRGLYNEQFF. CDR3 sequence (DNA): TGTGCCACCAGTGAAAAACGGGGCCTCTACAATGAGCAGTTCTTC.

This clonotype has just a few counts. This chain connects TRBV4-2 to TRBJ2-1, with D possibly called TRBD1 or TRBD2 (5 bases each). This CDR3 comprises 12 residues. Germline assignment: CDR1 LGHNA and CDR2 YNFKEQ. Trimming took 2 bases from V and 7 from J, leaving 6 bases between them. The chain's CDR3 is CASSQWGNEQFF. DNA for the CDR3: TGTGCCAGCAGCCAATGGGGGAATGAGCAGTTCTTC.

This clonotype was recorded a few times. The J gene is TRBJ2-1, the V gene TRBV9, with D unclear. CDR3 length equals 14 residues. Trimming took 0 bases from V and 2 from J, leaving 6 bases between them. CDR1 and CDR2 from the germline V gene are SGDLS and YYNGEE. Here the CDR3 reads CASSVGSTYNEQFF. The CDR3 coding sequence is TGTGCCAGCAGCGTAGGGTCTACCTACAATGAGCAGTTCTTC.

Concerning this clonotype: An end of the junction does not agree with germline; a read error may underlie this. The rearrangement uses TRBV20-1 and TRBJ2-1, with 8 bases aligning to TRBD2. Per the germline V gene, CDR1 is DFQATT and CDR2 is SNEGSKA (reference sequence). This CDR3 is 14 amino acids long. The DNA of the CDR3 is TGCAGTGCTAGAGATTTAGCGGGATACAATAAGCAGTTCTTC. Encoded protein: CSARDLAGYNKQFF.

There are many counts of this clonotype. The chain recombines TRBV12-3 or TRBV12-4 with TRBJ1-6, with D unclear. The V end was cut by 8 bases, the J end by 8 bases, with 13 bases between. This CDR3 is 13 amino acids long. The CDR3 reads CASSAFTYSPLHF. The CDR3 nucleotides are TGTGCCAGCTCGGCTTTCACGTATTCACCCCTCCACTTT.

In its sample, this clonotype was seen a few times. J is TRBJ2-1 and V is TRBV27, with 7 bases matching TRBD1. Germline loops: CDR1 MNHEY, CDR2 SMNVEV (reference sequence). V gave up 10 bases and J gave up 8 bases; unmatched junction bases: 14. This CDR3 region has 14 residues. This CDR3 reads CATSETNRGDEQFF. CDR3 DNA sequence: TGTGCCACCTCTGAAACAAACAGGGGAGATGAGCAGTTCTTC.

The rearrangement uses TRBV25-1 and TRBJ2-5, with 7 nucleotides matching TRBD1. The CDR3 covers 15 residues. In germline, CDR1 is MGHDK, CDR2 SYGVNS. V was clipped by 4 bases and J by 1 base; unmatched bases: 6. In nucleotides, the CDR3 is TGTGCCAGCAGTGTGGGCAGGGGGTTCCAAGAGACCCAGTACTTC. Translation: CASSVGRGFQETQYF.

This clonotype was counted a few times. The CDR3 here is CASSPLGLQETQYF. CDR3 nucleotides: TGTGCCAGCAGCCCACTGGGACTACAAGAGACCCAGTACTTC. The chain recombines TRBV11-2 with TRBJ2-5, with 7 bases matching TRBD2. Germline V gene lookup returns CDR1 SGHAT and CDR2 FQNNGV. The CDR3 covers 14 residues. Germline trimming cut 5 bases from V and 2 bases from J; bases unmatched to any gene: 5.

The rearrangement links TRBV14 to TRBJ2-1; TRBD1 is a possible D gene (5 bases). CDR3 size: 16 residues. The ends were cut back, 3 bases at V and 7 bases at J, with 19 bases in the middle. Per germline, CDR1 SGHDN and CDR2 FVKESK. CDR3 sequence reads: CASSQFLAEPGNEQFF. The CDR3 region has the DNA TGTGCCAGCAGCCAGTTTTTGGCGGAACCAGGGAATGAGCAGTTCTTC.

This clonotype came up many times. The rearrangement joins TRBV20-1 to TRBJ2-7; 8 nucleotides agree with TRBD2. Unmatched junction bases numbered 7, after V lost 0 bases and J lost 0 bases. CDR1 and CDR2 (germline): DFQATT, SNEGSKA (reference sequence). The CDR3 totals 16 residues. The CDR3 sequence is CSARDYQRGNSYEQYF. CDR3 DNA sequence: TGCAGTGCTAGAGATTATCAGCGGGGGAACTCCTACGAGCAGTACTTC.

Here the CDR3 reads CASSQDPGARSTDTQYF. The CDR3 region has the DNA TGCGCCAGCAGCCAAGATCCCGGGGCCCGGAGCACAGATACGCAGTATTTT. V is TRBV4-1 and J is TRBJ2-3; D is possibly TRBD1 or TRBD2 (5 bases each). Trimming removed 0 bases from V and 0 bases from J, with 13 bases in between. Germline CDR1 is MGHRA and CDR2 is YSYEKL. The CDR3 extends over 17 amino acids.